These T cell receptor beta chains were read from a single sample in a study of T-cell reconstitution after alpha-beta-depleted transplantation in children. TCRdb re-called the PCR reads through MiXCR, storing one row per CDR3 protein. Among about 980,000 distinct CDR3 sequences listed, roughly 29% were seen once. The input for sequencing was PBMCs, mostly from graft donor cells, taken 360 days after TCRalphabeta/CD19-depleted stem cell transplant. These receptors were obtained from a boy in the first two years of life who had a stem cell transplant for SCID, so the T cells may come from the graft donor. The CDR3 runs from the conserved cysteine through the conserved F or W. A D gene is named only where the DNA matches it firmly. Clone size is stated in some rows and not others, as once, few, many or a class when expanded.

CDR3 DNA | CDR3 protein | J gene | D gene | V gene | clone size
TGTGCCAGCAGCGTAGTTGCTAGCGGGCGTTCTACGAAGTATTTT | CASSVVASGRSTKYF | TRBJ2-3 | TRBD2 | TRBV9 | -
TGTGCCAGCAGTTTGGCGAACTTTAATTCACCCCTCCACTTT | CASSLANFNSPLHF | TRBJ1-6 | - | TRBV28 | few
TGCAGTGCCCACAGCGGAGTGCTCGGCAATCAGCCCCAGCATTTT | CSAHSGVLGNQPQHF | TRBJ1-5 | - | TRBV20-1 | -
TGTGCCAGCAGTCTTTTGGGGACTAGCAAAAAGGAGCAGTACTTC | CASSLLGTSKKEQYF | TRBJ2-7 | TRBD2 | TRBV28 | -
TGTGCCAGCAGACAACTCTCCAGGGGGCCGGATGGCTACACCTTC | CASRQLSRGPDGYTF | TRBJ1-2 | TRBD1 | TRBV6-1 | -
TGTGCCAGCAGTTACTCGACTAGCGGGGCCTACCAAGAGACCCAGTACTTC | CASSYSTSGAYQETQYF | TRBJ2-5 | TRBD2 | TRBV6-5 | -
TGTGCCAGCAGTTCTCGGACAGGGGAGTTATCAGAGCAGTACTTC | CASSSRTGELSEQYF | TRBJ2-7 | TRBD1 | TRBV2 | -
TGCGCCAGCAGCCGTAGCGGGGGCACGGGGACCCAGTACTTC | CASSRSGGTGTQYF | TRBJ2-5 | TRBD2 | TRBV5-1 | -
TGCGCCAGCAGCCAAGATCACCCTAGCGGGGGGTCCGGTGGCACAGATACGCAGTATTTT | CASSQDHPSGGSGGTDTQYF | TRBJ2-3 | TRBD2 | TRBV4-3 | -
TGTGCCAGCAGCCCGAGTCCCGGGACAGGGATGAAGTACTTC | CASSPSPGTGMKYF | TRBJ2-7 | TRBD1 | TRBV11-3 | few
TGTGCCAGCAGTTTAGCTGGACCTCCATTTTACAATGAGCAGTTCTTC | CASSLAGPPFYNEQFF | TRBJ2-1 | - | TRBV12-3/TRBV12-4 | few
TGTGCCAGCAGTGAAGCGCGTCGGGGTGGGACCCAGTACTTC | CASSEARRGGTQYF | TRBJ2-5 | - | TRBV2 | -
TGTGCCAGCAGCGCCAGGGGGGACGGCCAAGAGACCCAGTACTTC | CASSARGDGQETQYF | TRBJ2-5 | - | TRBV9 | -
TGTGCCAGCAGTTCGAAGACCGGGACTAGCGGGGGAATCTCCTACAATGAGCAGTTCTTC | CASSSKTGTSGGISYNEQFF | TRBJ2-1 | TRBD2 | TRBV28 | few
TGTGCCATCGGGCGTGGCGTGCAAGAGACCCAGTACTTC | CAIGRGVQETQYF | TRBJ2-5 | - | TRBV10-3 | -
TGTGCCATCAGTGGTACAGGGGGCGCGAGCACAGATACGCAGTATTTT | CAISGTGGASTDTQYF | TRBJ2-3 | TRBD1 | TRBV10-3 | -
TGTGCCAGCAGCAAGGGGACTGGCACTGGAGACGAGCAGTACTTC | CASSKGTGTGDEQYF | TRBJ2-7 | - | TRBV7-9 | few
TGCGCCAGCGCCGCGGGGTACAATGAGCAGTTCTTC | CASAAGYNEQFF | TRBJ2-1 | - | TRBV5-1 | -
TGTGCCAGCAGCCCCCAAATGATGACTACCACTAATGAGCAGTTCTTC | CASSPQMMTTTNEQFF | TRBJ2-1 | - | TRBV9 | -
TGCAGTGATAGGACCGATTCCTACGAGCAGTACTTC | CSDRTDSYEQYF | TRBJ2-7 | - | TRBV20-1 | -
TGTGCCAGCAGCCCCGGCCCAGGCACTGAAGCTTTCTTT | CASSPGPGTEAFF | TRBJ1-1 | - | TRBV28 | few
TGTGCCAGCAGCTTGGAGGGAGGGGGCTACACCTTC | CASSLEGGGYTF | TRBJ1-2 | - | TRBV7-3 | -
TGTGCCATCAGTGAGACGCCCGTCGGCGAGCAGTACTTC | CAISETPVGEQYF | TRBJ2-7 | - | TRBV10-3 | -
TGTGCCAGCAACCCTAGGACTAGCGGGGGGAGGAATGAGCAGTTCTTC | CASNPRTSGGRNEQFF | TRBJ2-1 | TRBD2 | TRBV12-3/TRBV12-4 | -
TGTGCCAGAAGTTTAGGGACAGGGGCCTACAATGAGCAGTTCTTC | CARSLGTGAYNEQFF | TRBJ2-1 | TRBD1 | TRBV12-3/TRBV12-4 | -
TGTGCCAGCAGCTCCCGAGTTGGCGGGGATTACAATGAGCAGTTCTTC | CASSSRVGGDYNEQFF | TRBJ2-1 | - | TRBV5-6 | few
TGCAGTGCTAGAGATGTGATGAACACTGAAGCTTTCTTT | CSARDVMNTEAFF | TRBJ1-1 | - | TRBV20-1 | few
TGTGCCAGCAGCGGGACAGAGAACACCGGGGAGCTGTTTTTT | CASSGTENTGELFF | TRBJ2-2 | - | TRBV9 | -
TGTGCCAGTAGTATCGTCGGGGTTCGGACGGGCAATCAGCCCCAGCATTTT | CASSIVGVRTGNQPQHF | TRBJ1-5 | - | TRBV19 | -
TGTGCCAGCAGCCTAGCGGGGGGGGACCGCCGTTTAGGGCTGTTTTTT | CASSLAGGDRRLGLFF | TRBJ2-2 | - | TRBV21-1 | -
TGTGCCAGCAGCCGGGACAGGTCCAATCAGCCCCAGCATTTT | CASSRDRSNQPQHF | TRBJ1-5 | TRBD1 | TRBV7-9 | many
TGTGCCAGCAGTGAAACAGGAGCTGGTGGCTACACCTTC | CASSETGAGGYTF | TRBJ1-2 | - | TRBV6-1 | -
TGTGCCAGCAGTTTATCCAGGGGCGAGCAGTACTTC | CASSLSRGEQYF | TRBJ2-7 | - | TRBV28 | many
TGTGCCAGCAGACACCACAGGGGGGTGAACGAGCAGTACTTC | CASRHHRGVNEQYF | TRBJ2-7 | TRBD1 | TRBV6-1 | few
TGTGCCAGCAGTGACGCCAGAGAGTACGAGCAGTACTTC | CASSDAREYEQYF | TRBJ2-7 | - | TRBV2 | -
TGCAGCCCGAAAAGGGACAGGGTTTGGATTGAAGCTTTCTTT | CSPKRDRVWIEAFF | TRBJ1-1 | TRBD1 | TRBV20-1 | -
TGTGCCAGCAGCCCTGGGGCCGCAGGGGGGGTCGAGCAGTACTTC | CASSPGAAGGVEQYF | TRBJ2-7 | - | TRBV7-3 | -
TGTGCCAGCAGCCTGCCGGCGGGGCGTGAGCAGTTCTTC | CASSLPAGREQFF | TRBJ2-1 | - | TRBV9 | few
TGCAGCACAAGGGGGGGGGGCGCCCAGAATGAAGCTTTCTTT | CSTRGGGAQNEAFF | TRBJ1-1 | - | TRBV20-1 | -
TGTGCCAGCAGTTTGACACAGGGAAAACCTAACTATGGCTACACCTTC | CASSLTQGKPNYGYTF | TRBJ1-2 | - | TRBV12-3/TRBV12-4 | -
TGCGCCAGCAGCCAACTCGTACAGACCGGGGAGCTGTTTTTT | CASSQLVQTGELFF | TRBJ2-2 | - | TRBV4-1 | -